These 25 T cell receptor beta chains share one sample of origin, sequenced in a study of blood T cell repertoires in COVID-19. Profiling relied on immunoSEQ multiplex PCR, and the TCRdb table lists in-frame clones only, not all of them. The sample includes fewer than 200,000 clones, around 89% of them seen just once. The sample comprised peripheral blood. These receptors were collected from a middle-aged man with active or convalescent COVID-19.

The V gene is TRBV9, the J gene TRBJ2-1; 10 nucleotides match TRBD2. J lost 0 bases, V lost 0 bases, and 0 bases had no gene match. Per germline, CDR1 SGDLS and CDR2 YYNGEE. The CDR3 spans 16 residues. The CDR3 bases are TGTGCCAGCAGCGTAGGGACTAGCGGCTCCTACAATGAGCAGTTCTTC. This translates into CASSVGTSGSYNEQFF.

This clone was counted a single time. In DNA, the CDR3 is TGTGCCAGCAGCTTAGAGAGGGGGAAGTCGTCCGAGCAGTACTTC. Amino acid sequence: CASSLERGKSSEQYF. The chain employs TRBV11-2 and TRBJ2-7, with D tentatively TRBD1 (6 bases). This CDR3 region has 15 residues. V lost 0 bases, J lost 6 bases, and 15 bases lay in between. Germline V gene data show CDR1 as SGHAT and CDR2 as FQNNGV.

V usage is TRBV10-2 and J usage is TRBJ1-2; D is ambiguous. The ends were cut back, 3 bases at V and 8 bases at J, with 19 bases in the middle. This CDR3 contains 15 residues. Germline CDR1 and CDR2: WSHSY and SAAADI. The CDR3, as DNA: TGCGCCAGCAGTGAATCCCCTCGGTCGACGGAGGGCTACACCTTC. Translating gives CASSESPRSTEGYTF.

The V gene is TRBV7-2, the J gene TRBJ2-1; 9 positions agree with TRBD2. This CDR3 is 15 amino acids long. Trimming took 0 bases from V and 5 from J; bases not matched to a gene: 2. Germline lookup yields CDR1 SGHTA and CDR2 FQGNSA. CDR3 bases: TGTGCCAGCAGCTTAGCACTAGCGGGCCACAATGAGCAGTTCTTC. This translates into CASSLALAGHNEQFF.

The rearrangement links TRBV14 to TRBJ2-2; 9 bases agree with TRBD2. Germline CDR1 SGHDN, CDR2 FVKESK. This CDR3 region has 16 residues. Germline trimming cut 5 bases from V and 5 bases from J; bases unmatched to any gene: 9. CDR3 sequence (DNA): TGTGCCAGCAGCACCCCGGGACTAGCATTTACCGGGGAGCTGTTTTTT. This codes for CASSTPGLAFTGELFF.

The chain uses TRBV6-5 and TRBJ1-2; the D is unclear. The germline V gene encodes CDR1 MNHEY and CDR2 SVGAGI. Trimming left V 6 bases short and J 8 bases short, with 16 bases between. CDR3 length: 13 residues. CDR3 loop: CASSSTERKGYTF. The CDR3 DNA is TGTGCCAGCAGCAGCACAGAAAGGAAGGGCTACACCTTC.

The chain carries TRBV27 and TRBJ1-2, with D perhaps TRBD1 (6 bases). Deletions cut 0 bases from V and 10 bases from J, with 15 bases between. This CDR3 contains 14 residues. From germline, CDR1 is MNHEY and CDR2 SMNVEV (reference sequence). The CDR3 loop reads CASSLSKRGSYYTF. The CDR3 DNA reads TGTGCCAGCAGTTTATCCAAGAGGGGGTCTTACTACACCTTC.

The chain carries TRBV20-1 and TRBJ1-5; TRBD1 matches at 12 bases. The ends lost 3 bases at V and 6 bases at J; junction bases unmatched: 6. The V gene's germline CDR1 is DFQATT and CDR2 SNEGSKA (reference sequence). The CDR3 is 15 amino acids. CDR3 DNA sequence: TGCAGTGCTAGTGGGGGACAGGGGGCCCTTCAGCCCCAGCATTTT. Its protein is CSASGGQGALQPQHF.

The chain is built from TRBV28 and TRBJ2-5; 8 bases are shared with TRBD1. The CDR3 is 15 residues long. The germline CDR1 and CDR2 sequences are MDHEN and SYDVKM. The junction had 6 bases not matched to a gene; V was cut back by 4 bases and J by 2 bases. The CDR3 DNA follows: TGTGCCAGCAGTTCCGGACAGGGCTTTCAAGAGACCCAGTACTTC. Protein: CASSSGQGFQETQYF. Using reference TRBV28 and TRBJ2-5 for the parts outside the CDR3, the full variable domain is DVKVTQSSRYLVKRTGEKVFLECVQDMDHENMFWYRQDPGLGLRLIYFSYDVKMKEKGDIPEGYSVSREKKERFSLILESASTNQTSMYLCASSSGQGFQETQYFGPGTRLLVL.

V usage is TRBV5-5 and J usage is TRBJ1-6, with D tentatively TRBD1 (5 bases). This CDR3 comprises 13 residues. Germline V gene data show CDR1 as SGHKS and CDR2 as YYEKEE (reference sequence). The germline V and J ends were trimmed by 10 bases and 9 bases, with 17 bases remaining between them. The CDR3 region is CASRGGQGSPLHF. The CDR3 DNA sequence: TGTGCCTCCCGAGGAGGGCAGGGTTCACCCCTCCACTTT.

Concerning this clone itself: A junction end diverges from the germline sequence, so it may reflect a read error. This chain connects TRBV6-5 to TRBJ2-7; 9 bases fit TRBD1. The CDR3 is made up of 12 amino acids. The germline CDR1 and CDR2 sequences are MNHEY and SVGAGI. The CDR3 nucleotides read TGTGCCAGCAGCCATATCGGGGGGACAGGGTTCTTC. It codes for CASSHIGGTGFF.

This clone has just one count. The chain has TRBV11-3 and TRBJ1-4; possibly TRBD1 for D (5 bases). The ends were cut back, 0 bases at V and 8 bases at J, with 19 bases in the middle. Germline V gene lookup returns CDR1 SGHNT and CDR2 YENEEA. The CDR3 loop spans 17 amino acids. This CDR3 reads CASSLDVGGPGPEKLFF. The CDR3 DNA reads as TGTGCCAGCAGCTTAGACGTGGGGGGACCCGGACCCGAAAAACTGTTTTTT.

The chain employs TRBV25-1 and TRBJ2-4; TRBD2 matches 9 bases. J gave up 5 bases and V 3 bases, and 5 bases lay outside the gene matches. CDR1 is MGHDK and CDR2 is SYGVNS in the germline V gene. CDR3 length: 15 amino acids. The chain's CDR3 is CASSDWERGENIQYF. Written as DNA, the CDR3 is TGTGCCAGCAGTGATTGGGAGCGGGGGGAAAACATTCAGTACTTC.

The V and J genes are TRBV18 and TRBJ2-1; D is uncertain. Germline CDR1 reads KGHSH; CDR2 reads LQKENI. This CDR3 spans 15 amino acids. V was cut by 4 bases and J by 1 base, with 11 bases left in between. CDR3 amino acids: CASSLALSSYNEQFF. The CDR3 nucleotides read TGTGCCAGCTCACTAGCCCTCTCGTCCTACAATGAGCAGTTCTTC.

The chain is built from TRBV30 and TRBJ2-3, with D hard to call. CDR1 is GTSNPN and CDR2 is SVGIG in the germline V gene (reference sequence). This CDR3 region has 12 residues. The ends were cut back, 5 bases at V and 0 bases at J, with 6 bases in the middle. DNA of the CDR3: TGTGCCTGGCGCGGTAGCACAGATACGCAGTATTTT. The encoded protein is CAWRGSTDTQYF.

The rearrangement links TRBV7-8 to TRBJ1-6; 8 nucleotides line up with TRBD1. The length of the CDR3 is 16 residues. V was pared by 4 bases and J by 6 bases, with 8 bases of the junction left unmatched. The germline gives CDR1 SGHVS, CDR2 FQNEAQ. CDR3 region: CASSSLQGELNSPLHF. The CDR3 nucleotides read TGTGCCAGCAGCTCCCTACAGGGGGAGCTTAATTCACCCCTCCACTTT.

The chain couples TRBV28 to TRBJ1-5; 8 bases line up with TRBD1. V lost 10 bases, J lost 8 bases, and 7 bases stayed unmatched. In germline, CDR1 is MDHEN, CDR2 SYDVKM. The CDR3 spans 12 residues. The CDR3 loop reads CATRQGTEPQHF. In DNA form, the CDR3 reads TGTGCCACGCGACAGGGGACAGAGCCCCAGCATTTT.

The V and J genes are TRBV6-1 and TRBJ1-5; 9 nucleotides agree with TRBD1. The CDR3 length is 17 residues. The V gene end was trimmed by 0 bases and the J gene end by 3 bases; junction bases not matched to a gene: 6. Germline V gene lookup returns CDR1 MNHNS and CDR2 SASEGT. Here the CDR3 reads CASSEALGQGVNQPQHF. CDR3 DNA sequence: TGTGCCAGCAGTGAAGCGTTGGGACAGGGAGTCAATCAGCCCCAGCATTTT.

This chain links TRBV10-1 with TRBJ1-6, with D uncertain. There are 11 residues in the CDR3. The V and J ends lost 10 bases and 14 bases respectively, with 15 bases between them. Germline V gene lookup returns CDR1 WNHNN and CDR2 SYGVQD (reference sequence). CDR3 in DNA: TGCGCCACTCCGGGATTTATCACCCTCCACTTT. It translates to CATPGFITLHF.

The rearrangement links TRBV28 to TRBJ1-3; D unresolved. V lost 5 bases and J lost 2, with 10 bases in between. Germline CDR1 is MDHEN and CDR2 is SYDVKM. The CDR3 is made up of 14 amino acids. CDR3: CASSEGSPGNTIYF. DNA of the CDR3: TGTGCCAGCAGTGAAGGGAGTCCTGGAAACACCATATATTTT.

The chain uses TRBV9 and TRBJ2-1; tentatively, D is TRBD2 (6 bases). From germline, CDR1 is SGDLS and CDR2 YYNGEE. V shed 1 base and J shed 7 bases, with 15 bases lying between them. The CDR3 covers 15 residues. CDR3 sequence: CASSVSGGTVNEQFF. The CDR3 DNA follows: TGTGCCAGCAGCGTATCCGGCGGGACTGTGAATGAGCAGTTCTTC.

The chain employs TRBV7-2 and TRBJ1-4, with TRBD1 matching 7 bases. Trimming took 5 bases from V and 2 from J; bases not matched to a gene: 11. Germline CDR1 and CDR2: SGHTA and FQGNSA. This CDR3 is built from 17 residues. The CDR3 region is CASSPRRGTETNEKLFF. The CDR3 coding sequence is TGTGCCAGCAGCCCAAGGCGCGGGACAGAGACTAATGAAAAACTGTTTTTT.

This sequence joins TRBV9 and TRBJ1-5; tentatively, D is TRBD1 (5 bases). The CDR3 contains 16 residues. Looked up from germline, CDR1 is SGDLS and CDR2 is YYNGEE. Trimming pared 2 bases from V and 2 bases from J, leaving 14 bases between. This CDR3 is CASSVGGDYRNQPQHF. Written as DNA, the CDR3 is TGTGCCAGCAGCGTCGGAGGGGACTATCGCAATCAGCCCCAGCATTTT.

This clone was seen just once. This chain connects TRBV27 to TRBJ2-7; 10 nucleotides line up with TRBD2. Losses at the gene ends were 4 bases for V and 2 bases for J; bases not matched to a gene: 2. CDR1 is MNHEY and CDR2 is SMNVEV in the germline V gene (reference sequence). This CDR3 region has 14 residues. The DNA for the CDR3 is TGTGCCAGCAGTTCAAGCGGGAGGGCCTACGAGCAGTACTTC. It specifies CASSSSGRAYEQYF.

The chain joins TRBV7-9 to TRBJ2-5; 8 positions match TRBD1. The V gene end was trimmed by 4 bases and the J gene end by 4 bases; junction bases not matched to a gene: 14. The V gene's germline CDR1 is SEHNR and CDR2 FQNEAQ (reference sequence). There are 17 residues in the CDR3. CDR3: CASSYRQGRDILETQYF. The CDR3 bases are TGTGCCAGCAGCTACAGACAGGGGCGAGATATTTTAGAGACCCAGTACTTC. Supplemented by reference TRBV7-9 and TRBJ2-5, the full variable domain reads DTGVSQNPRHKITKRGQNVTFRCDPISEHNRLYWYRQTLGQGPEFLTYFQNEAQLEKSRLLSDRFSAERPKGSFSTLEIQRTEQGDSAMYLCASSYRQGRDILETQYFGPGTRLLVL.